This TCR beta chain was profiled in a study of T cell responses to AZD1222 COVID-19 vaccine. Turning to the study itself: Some second doses came at about 4 weeks and others at about 12 weeks; these were pooled. Study observations and caveats: Sampling that yielded the repertoires occurred only after the peak T cell response. Nearly half of spike-specific TCRs reportedly go after variant regions that carry no mutations. Of the AZD1222 recipients, only five to seven were seropositive at baseline.

With respect to this clone: Its antigen is not known.

Clones were read by immunoSEQ multiplex PCR, and TCRdb kept only the in-frame ones, dropping some. The repertoire includes roughly 150,000 clones, more than 75% of them detected once, and 4.1% sits in the top ten. Material: peripheral blood, obtained on day 0 of AZD1222 vaccination. The receptor was isolated from an adult in good health.

The CDR3 coding sequence is TGTGCCAGCAGTGAATCTACGGGAGAGGGCCAGCCCCAGCATTTT. Translating gives CASSESTGEGQPQHF. V gene TRBV25-1 combines with J gene TRBJ1-5; D remains unclear. V dropped 1 base and J dropped 7 bases, with 14 bases sitting between them. Per germline, CDR1 MGHDK and CDR2 SYGVNS. This CDR3 has 15 amino acids.